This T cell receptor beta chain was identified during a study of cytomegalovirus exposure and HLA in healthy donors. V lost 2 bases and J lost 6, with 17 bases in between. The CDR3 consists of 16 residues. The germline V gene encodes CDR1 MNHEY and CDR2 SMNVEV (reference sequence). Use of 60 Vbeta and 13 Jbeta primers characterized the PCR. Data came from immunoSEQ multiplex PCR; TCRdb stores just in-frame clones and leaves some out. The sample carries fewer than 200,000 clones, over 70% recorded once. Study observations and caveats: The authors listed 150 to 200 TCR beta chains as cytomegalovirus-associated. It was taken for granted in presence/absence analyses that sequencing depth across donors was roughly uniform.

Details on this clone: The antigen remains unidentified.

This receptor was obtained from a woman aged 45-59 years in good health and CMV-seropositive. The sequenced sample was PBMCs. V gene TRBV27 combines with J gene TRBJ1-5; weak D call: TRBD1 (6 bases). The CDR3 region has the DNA TGTGCCAGCAGTTTACTTGGAGACAGGTCGGGTCAGCCCCAGCATTTT. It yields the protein CASSLLGDRSGQPQHF.